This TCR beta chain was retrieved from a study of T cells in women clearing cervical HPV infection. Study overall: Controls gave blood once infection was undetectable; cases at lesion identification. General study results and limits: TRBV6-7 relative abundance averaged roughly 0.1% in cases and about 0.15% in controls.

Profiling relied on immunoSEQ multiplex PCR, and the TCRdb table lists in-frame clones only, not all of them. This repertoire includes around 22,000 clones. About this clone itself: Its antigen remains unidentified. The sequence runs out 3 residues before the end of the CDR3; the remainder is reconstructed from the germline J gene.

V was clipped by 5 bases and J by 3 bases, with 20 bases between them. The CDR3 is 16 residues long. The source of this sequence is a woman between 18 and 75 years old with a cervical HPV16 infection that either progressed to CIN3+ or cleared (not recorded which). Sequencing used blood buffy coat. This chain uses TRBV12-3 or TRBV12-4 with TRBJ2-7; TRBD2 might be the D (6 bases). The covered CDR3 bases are TGTGCCAGCAGTATGCGAGGGGCGGGGCAAAACTACGAG. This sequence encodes CASSMRGAGQNYE. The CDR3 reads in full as CASSMRGAGQNYEQYF.